These 24 T cell receptor beta chains were sequenced from one sample in a study of T cell responses to AZD1222 COVID-19 vaccine. Generated by immunoSEQ multiplex PCR, the TCRdb table keeps only in-frame clones and is missing some. The repertoire consists of about 110,000 clones, with roughly 86% occurring once and the leading ten covering nearly 4.5%. The sample was peripheral blood, taken on day 0 of AZD1222 vaccination. These receptors all stem from an adult in good health.

The genes are TRBV28 and TRBJ1-2; D unclear. Germline lookup yields CDR1 MDHEN and CDR2 SYDVKM. Trimming shortened V by 3 bases and J by 7 bases, and 6 bases separated the two germline ends. There are 11 residues in the CDR3. Written as DNA, the CDR3 is TGTGCCAGCAGTTTGGCCTCTGGCTACACCTTC. Translating gives CASSLASGYTF.

The rearrangement uses TRBV30 and TRBJ2-1, with 7 bases matching TRBD1. The CDR3 runs 15 residues. Trimming cost V 2 bases and J 4 bases; bases outside gene matches: 8. CDR1 is GTSNPN and CDR2 is SVGIG in the germline V gene (reference sequence). The CDR3 protein is CAWSIGGQVYNEQFF. CDR3 sequence (DNA): TGTGCCTGGAGTATCGGCGGACAGGTTTACAATGAGCAGTTCTTC.

The V and J genes are TRBV19 and TRBJ2-6; TRBD1 is a possible D gene (5 bases). The CDR3 is made up of 14 amino acids. The germline gives CDR1 LNHDA, CDR2 SQIVND (reference sequence). Deletions cut 3 bases from V and 4 bases from J, with 7 bases between. The CDR3 here is CASSIRQGANVLTF. The CDR3, as DNA: TGTGCCAGTAGTATTCGACAGGGGGCCAACGTCCTGACTTTC. The entire variable domain, with the rest obtained from reference TRBV19 and TRBJ2-6, is as follows: DGGITQSPKYLFRKEGQNVTLSCEQNLNHDAMYWYRQDPGQGLRLIYYSQIVNDFQKGDIAEGYSVSREKKESFPLTVTSAQKNPTAFYLCASSIRQGANVLTFGAGSRLTVL.

The V and J genes are TRBV3-1 (or the pseudogene TRBV3-2) and TRBJ1-1; 8 bases line up with TRBD1. The length of the CDR3 is 15 residues. With 1 base clipped from V and 1 base from J, the junction kept 2 bases outside the gene matches. Per germline, CDR1 LGHDT and CDR2 YNNKEL (reference sequence). CDR3 residues: CASSQGDRRNTEAFF. In DNA, the CDR3 is TGTGCCAGCAGCCAAGGGGACAGGAGGAACACTGAAGCTTTCTTT.

The gene calls are TRBV27 and TRBJ1-6; D unresolved. CDR1 and CDR2 from the germline V gene are MNHEY and SMNVEV (reference sequence). This CDR3 is built from 18 residues. Trimming removed 6 bases from V and 0 bases from J, with 18 bases in between. CDR3 region: CASSPYGPRSSYNSPLHF. The CDR3 nucleotides read TGTGCCAGCAGCCCGTACGGGCCTAGGAGCTCCTATAATTCACCCCTCCACTTT.

The J gene is TRBJ2-3, the V gene TRBV6-4, with D perhaps TRBD1 (6 bases). The CDR3 covers 14 residues. The V end lost 5 bases, the J end lost 2 bases, and 11 bases lay between the germline ends. CDR1 and CDR2 from the germline V gene are MRHNA and SNTAGT. The CDR3 DNA reads as TGTGCCAGCAGTTTACAGGGTTACACAGATACGCAGTATTTT. Translated: CASSLQGYTDTQYF.

The chain carries TRBV5-5 and TRBJ2-3; 8 positions match TRBD1. V shed 2 bases, J shed 1 base, and the junction held 3 bases outside the gene matches. This CDR3 spans 15 amino acids. The germline CDR1 and CDR2 sequences are SGHKS and YYEKEE (reference sequence). This CDR3 reads CASSFLDRGTDTQYF. CDR3 in DNA: TGTGCCAGCAGCTTTTTGGACAGGGGCACAGATACGCAGTATTTT. The variable domain in full, with the rest retrieved from reference TRBV5-5 and TRBJ2-3, is DAGVTQSPTHLIKTRGQQVTLRCSPISGHKSVSWYQQVLGQGPQFIFQYYEKEERGRGNFPDRFSARQFPNYSSELNVNALLLGDSALYLCASSFLDRGTDTQYFGPGTRLTVL.

The gene calls are TRBV29-1 and TRBJ1-1, with D tentatively TRBD1 (5 bases). CDR3 length: 13 residues. Germline lookup yields CDR1 SQVTM and CDR2 ANQGSEA. V lost 3 bases, J lost 1 base, and 9 bases lay in between. CDR3 sequence (DNA): TGCAGCGTTGATGGGCAGGGGAACACTGAAGCTTTCTTT. Protein sequence: CSVDGQGNTEAFF.

This sequence joins TRBV23-1 and TRBJ2-1; D remains ambiguous. TRBV23-1 carries the ORF label, with uncertain function. CDR3 size: 13 residues. Trimming stripped 1 base from V and 3 bases from J, with 4 bases between. The CDR3 bases are TGCGCCAGCAGTCAATGGGACTACAATGAGCAGTTCTTC. Translating it yields CASSQWDYNEQFF.

The rearrangement links TRBV15 to TRBJ1-1; a possible D gene is TRBD1 (5 bases). Germline V gives CDR1 LNHNV, CDR2 YYDKDF (reference sequence). V dropped 5 bases and J dropped 6 bases, with 16 bases sitting between them. CDR3 length: 14 amino acids. The CDR3 DNA reads TGTGCCACCAGCGAGCGGGGGGGGAAGGCTGAAGCTTTCTTT. This translates into CATSERGGKAEAFF.

The chain uses TRBV7-4 and TRBJ1-3; the D is unclear. Trimming took off 2 bases at V and 0 bases at J, with 11 bases between the two ends. Germline V gene sequence: CDR1 SGHVT, CDR2 SQSDAQ. The CDR3 loop spans 16 amino acids. CDR3 in amino acids: CASSLCNSSSGNTIYF. In DNA form, the CDR3 reads TGTGCCAGCAGCTTATGCAACTCGAGCTCTGGAAACACCATATATTTT. Full variable domain (outside the CDR3, taken from reference TRBV7-4 and TRBJ1-3): GAGVSQSPRYKVAKRGRDVALRCDSISGHVTLYWYRQTLGQGSEVLTYSQSDAQRDKSGRPSGRFSAERPERSVSTLKIQRTEQGDSAVYLCASSLCNSSSGNTIYFGEGSWLTVV.

The chain employs TRBV21-1 and TRBJ2-3. TRBV21-1 is tagged as a pseudogene. CDR3 size: 15 residues. CDR3 DNA: TGTGCCAGCACCTCTGGAGAGGGGCCCACAGATACGCAGTATTTT. This gives the protein CASTSGEGPTDTQYF.

The J gene is TRBJ2-7, the V gene TRBV5-6; D remains unclear. Per germline, CDR1 SGHDT and CDR2 YYEEEE. Trimming removed 0 bases from V and 0 bases from J, with 7 bases in between. This CDR3 is built from 14 residues. CDR3 nucleotides: TGTGCCAGCAGCTTGGTTCCGGACTCCTACGAGCAGTACTTC. Protein: CASSLVPDSYEQYF.

The chain has TRBV28 and TRBJ2-5; 12 bases map to TRBD1. After removal of 6 bases from V and 5 bases from J, the junction contained 7 bases not matched to a gene. Germline V gives CDR1 MDHEN, CDR2 SYDVKM. The CDR3 has 15 residues. CDR3 in amino acids: CASRLPGQGAETQYF. The CDR3 DNA is TGTGCCAGCAGACTCCCGGGACAGGGGGCGGAGACCCAGTACTTC.

The chain joins TRBV6-5 to TRBJ2-1, with 10 bases aligning to TRBD2. There are 14 residues in the CDR3. Losses at the gene ends were 2 bases for V and 8 bases for J; bases not matched to a gene: 3. CDR1 and CDR2 from the germline V gene are MNHEY and SVGAGI. In nucleotides, the CDR3 is TGTGCCAGCAGTTACAGCGGGGGGGAGGATGAGCAGTTCTTC. Translated, it gives CASSYSGGEDEQFF.

The gene calls are TRBV3-1 (or the pseudogene TRBV3-2) and TRBJ2-7; 7 bases line up with TRBD1. The junction had 15 bases not matched to a gene; V was cut back by 3 bases and J by 4 bases. Germline values: CDR1 LGHDT, CDR2 YNNKEL (reference sequence). This CDR3 contains 17 residues. Written as DNA, the CDR3 is TGTGCCAGCAGCCATCAATGGACCTCCGGGACAGAGTACGAGCAGTACTTC. Translated, it gives CASSHQWTSGTEYEQYF.

V gene TRBV10-2 combines with J gene TRBJ1-2, with a weak D call TRBD1 (6 bases). Germline V CDR1 and CDR2: WSHSY, SAAADI. The CDR3 consists of 13 residues. Trimming removed 1 base from V and 5 bases from J, with 8 bases in between. This CDR3 reads CASSEWTEYGYTF. The CDR3 bases are TGCGCCAGCAGTGAGTGGACAGAGTATGGCTACACCTTC.

CDR3 loop: CASSEARRGVQPQHF. CDR3 DNA: TGTGCCAGCAGTGAAGCGCGGAGGGGGGTTCAGCCCCAGCATTTT. This chain links TRBV6-1 with TRBJ1-5, with D maybe TRBD1 (6 bases). Trimming cost V 0 bases and J 6 bases, with 12 bases left between them. CDR1 and CDR2 (germline): MNHNS, SASEGT. The CDR3 extends over 15 amino acids.

The J gene is TRBJ2-3, the V gene TRBV6-4; 10 bases are a match to TRBD2. The trim removed 6 bases at V and 2 bases at J, leaving 2 bases unmatched. This CDR3 is built from 14 residues. CDR1 is MRHNA and CDR2 is SNTAGT in the germline V gene. CDR3 nucleotide sequence: TGTGCCAGCAGGCTAGCGGGGGCCACAGATACGCAGTATTTT. Protein: CASRLAGATDTQYF.

CDR3 bases: TGTGCCAGCAGCTCCGGGACAGGGGGCTACGAGCAGTACTTC. Translation: CASSSGTGGYEQYF. V is TRBV7-8 and J is TRBJ2-7, with 11 nucleotides matching TRBD1. Germline loops: CDR1 SGHVS, CDR2 FQNEAQ. This CDR3 region has 14 residues. V lost 4 bases to trimming and J lost 3 bases; unmatched junction nucleotides: 2.

A single count supports this clone. A junction boundary mismatches the germline segment, possibly from a read error. In nucleotides, the CDR3 is TGTGCCAGCAGCTTAAGTGTTGGAGGCGCGGGACAGGGGGACTTC. Protein product: CASSLSVGGAGQGDF. The chain couples TRBV7-2 to TRBJ2-7; 11 nucleotides align to TRBD1. Per the germline V gene, CDR1 is SGHTA and CDR2 is FQGNSA. The CDR3 consists of 15 residues.

This clone was seen a few times. The chain couples TRBV7-2 to TRBJ1-5; D remains ambiguous. The CDR3 runs to 15 residues. Germline assignment: CDR1 SGHTA and CDR2 FQGNSA. Trimming cost V 5 bases and J 0 bases, with 11 bases left between them. The CDR3 reads CASSQNTFSNQPQHF. CDR3 nucleotide sequence: TGTGCCAGCAGCCAAAACACCTTTAGCAATCAGCCCCAGCATTTT.

This chain joins TRBV7-8 and TRBJ2-5, with D unresolved. The CDR3 consists of 12 residues. V dropped 0 bases and J dropped 5 bases, with 4 bases sitting between them. Germline loops: CDR1 SGHVS, CDR2 FQNEAQ. CDR3 DNA: TGTGCCAGCAGCTTAGCATGGGAGACCCAGTACTTC. Translating it yields CASSLAWETQYF.

This clone has just one count. This chain uses TRBV6-5 with TRBJ2-7, with 12 bases lining up with TRBD1. The germline V gene has CDR1 MNHEY and CDR2 SVGAGI. This CDR3 is built from 16 residues. The junction had 8 bases not matched to a gene; V was cut back by 4 bases and J by 4 bases. CDR3 amino acids: CASSSLLGQGAYEQYF. The CDR3, as DNA: TGTGCCAGCAGTTCCCTTTTGGGACAGGGGGCTTACGAGCAGTACTTC.